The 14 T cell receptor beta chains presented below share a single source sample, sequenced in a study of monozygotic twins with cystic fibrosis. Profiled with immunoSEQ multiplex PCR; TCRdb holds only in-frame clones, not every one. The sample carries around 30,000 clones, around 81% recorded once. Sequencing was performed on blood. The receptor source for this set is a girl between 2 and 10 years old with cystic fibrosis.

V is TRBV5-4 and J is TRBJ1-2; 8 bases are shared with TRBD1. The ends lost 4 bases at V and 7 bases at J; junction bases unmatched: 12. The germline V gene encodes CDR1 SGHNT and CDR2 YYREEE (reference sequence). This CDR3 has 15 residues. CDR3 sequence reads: CASSQPGQGVAGYTF. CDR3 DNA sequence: TGTGCCAGCAGCCAGCCCGGACAGGGTGTAGCTGGCTACACCTTC.

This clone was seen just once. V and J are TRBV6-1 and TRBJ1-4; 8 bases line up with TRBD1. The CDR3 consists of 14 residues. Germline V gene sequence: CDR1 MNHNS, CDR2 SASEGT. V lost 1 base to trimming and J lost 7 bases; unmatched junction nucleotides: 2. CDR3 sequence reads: CASSEGTGFEKLFF. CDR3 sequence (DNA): TGTGCCAGCAGTGAAGGGACAGGGTTTGAAAAACTGTTTTTT.

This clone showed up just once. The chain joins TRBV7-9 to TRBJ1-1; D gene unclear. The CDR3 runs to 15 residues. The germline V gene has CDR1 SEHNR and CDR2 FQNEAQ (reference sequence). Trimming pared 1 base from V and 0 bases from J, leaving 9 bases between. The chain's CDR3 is CASSLGSNLNTEAFF. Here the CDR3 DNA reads TGTGCCAGCAGCTTAGGCTCGAATTTGAACACTGAAGCTTTCTTT.

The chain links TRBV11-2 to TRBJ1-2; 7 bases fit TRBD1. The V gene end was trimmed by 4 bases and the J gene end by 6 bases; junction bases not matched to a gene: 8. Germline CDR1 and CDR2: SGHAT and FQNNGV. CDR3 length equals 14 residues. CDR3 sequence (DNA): TGTGCCAGCAGCTCCCGGGACAGAGCAAATGGCTACACCTTC. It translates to CASSSRDRANGYTF.

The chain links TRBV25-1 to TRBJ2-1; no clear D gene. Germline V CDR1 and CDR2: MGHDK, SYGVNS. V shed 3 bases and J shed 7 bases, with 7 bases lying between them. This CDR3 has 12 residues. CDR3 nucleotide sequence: TGTGCCAGCAGTGATGAGTTGAATGAGCAGTTCTTC. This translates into CASSDELNEQFF. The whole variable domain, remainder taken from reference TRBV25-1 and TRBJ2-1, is EADIYQTPRYLVIGTGKKITLECSQTMGHDKMYWYQQDPGMELHLIHYSYGVNSTEKGDLSSESTVSRIRTEHFPLTLESARPSHTSQYLCASSDELNEQFFGPGTRLTVL.

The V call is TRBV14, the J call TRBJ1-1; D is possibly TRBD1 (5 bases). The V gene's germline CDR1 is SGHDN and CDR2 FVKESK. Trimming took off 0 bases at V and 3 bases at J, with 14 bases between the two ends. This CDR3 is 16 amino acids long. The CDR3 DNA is TGTGCCAGCAGCCAAGATTCAACAGGAGCCTACACTGAAGCTTTCTTT. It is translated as CASSQDSTGAYTEAFF.

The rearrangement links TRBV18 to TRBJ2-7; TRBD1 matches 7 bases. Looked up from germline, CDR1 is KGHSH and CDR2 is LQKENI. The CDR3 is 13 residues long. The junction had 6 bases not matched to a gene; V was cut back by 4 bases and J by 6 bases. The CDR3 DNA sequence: TGTGCCAGCTCACTTGGGACAGACAGCGAGCAGTACTTC. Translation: CASSLGTDSEQYF.

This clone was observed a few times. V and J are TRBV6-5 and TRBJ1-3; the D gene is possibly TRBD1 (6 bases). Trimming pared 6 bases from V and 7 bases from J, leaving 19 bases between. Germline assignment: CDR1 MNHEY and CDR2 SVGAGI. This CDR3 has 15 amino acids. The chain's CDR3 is CASSPLAGTWNTIYF. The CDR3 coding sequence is TGTGCCAGCAGCCCGTTGGCAGGGACATGGAACACCATATATTTT.

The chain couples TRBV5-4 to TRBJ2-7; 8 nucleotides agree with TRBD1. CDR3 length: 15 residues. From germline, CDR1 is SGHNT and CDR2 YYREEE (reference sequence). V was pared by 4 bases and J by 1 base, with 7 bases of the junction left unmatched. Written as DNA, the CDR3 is TGTGCCAGCAGCCACCGGGACAGGCCGTCCTACGAGCAGTACTTC. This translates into CASSHRDRPSYEQYF. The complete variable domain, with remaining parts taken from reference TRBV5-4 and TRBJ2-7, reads ETGVTQSPTHLIKTRGQQVTLRCSSQSGHNTVSWYQQALGQGPQFIFQYYREEENGRGNFPPRFSGLQFPNYSSELNVNALELDDSALYLCASSHRDRPSYEQYFGPGTRLTVT.

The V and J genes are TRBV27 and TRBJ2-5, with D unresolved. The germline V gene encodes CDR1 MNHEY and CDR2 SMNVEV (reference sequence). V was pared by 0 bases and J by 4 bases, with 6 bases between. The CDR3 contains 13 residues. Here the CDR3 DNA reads TGTGCCAGCAGTTTATCCCGGGCAGAGACCCAGTACTTC. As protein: CASSLSRAETQYF.

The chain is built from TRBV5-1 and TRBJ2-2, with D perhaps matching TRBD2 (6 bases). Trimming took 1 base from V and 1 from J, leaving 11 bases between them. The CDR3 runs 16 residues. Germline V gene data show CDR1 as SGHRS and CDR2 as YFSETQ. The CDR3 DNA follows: TGCGCCAGCAGCTTGTATCTAGCGCAGAACACCGGGGAGCTGTTTTTT. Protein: CASSLYLAQNTGELFF.

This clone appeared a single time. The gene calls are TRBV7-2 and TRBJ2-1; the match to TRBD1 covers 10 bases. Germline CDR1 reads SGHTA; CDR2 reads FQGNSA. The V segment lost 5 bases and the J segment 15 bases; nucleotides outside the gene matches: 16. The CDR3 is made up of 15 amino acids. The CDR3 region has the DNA TGTGCCAGCAGCCCTAGGGACAGGGGTATAGCGGGACTGTTCTTC. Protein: CASSPRDRGIAGLFF.

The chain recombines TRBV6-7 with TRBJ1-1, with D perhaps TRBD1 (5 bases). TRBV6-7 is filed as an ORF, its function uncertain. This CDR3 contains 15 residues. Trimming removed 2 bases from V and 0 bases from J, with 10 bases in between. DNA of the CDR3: TGTGCCAGCAGTTACACCCAGGGTTTGAACACTGAAGCTTTCTTT. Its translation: CASSYTQGLNTEAFF.

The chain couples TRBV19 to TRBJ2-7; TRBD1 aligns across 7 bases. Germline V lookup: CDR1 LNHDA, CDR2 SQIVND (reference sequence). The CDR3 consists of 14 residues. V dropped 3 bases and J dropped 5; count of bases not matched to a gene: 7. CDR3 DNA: TGTGCCAGTAGTATGAGGTCAGGGGGAAACGAGCAGTACTTC. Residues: CASSMRSGGNEQYF.